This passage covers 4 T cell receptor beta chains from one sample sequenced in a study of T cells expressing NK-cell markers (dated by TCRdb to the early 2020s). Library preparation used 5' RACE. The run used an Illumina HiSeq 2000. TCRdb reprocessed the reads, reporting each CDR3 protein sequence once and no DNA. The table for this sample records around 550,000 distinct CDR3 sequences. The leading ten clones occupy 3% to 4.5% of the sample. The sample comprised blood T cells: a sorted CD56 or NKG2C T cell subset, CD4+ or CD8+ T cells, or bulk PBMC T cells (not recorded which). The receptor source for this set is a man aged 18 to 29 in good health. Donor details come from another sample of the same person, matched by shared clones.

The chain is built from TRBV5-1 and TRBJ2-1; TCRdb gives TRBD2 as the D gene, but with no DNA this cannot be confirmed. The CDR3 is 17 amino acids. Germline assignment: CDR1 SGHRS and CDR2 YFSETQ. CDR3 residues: CASSLTVVAGRDNEQFF.

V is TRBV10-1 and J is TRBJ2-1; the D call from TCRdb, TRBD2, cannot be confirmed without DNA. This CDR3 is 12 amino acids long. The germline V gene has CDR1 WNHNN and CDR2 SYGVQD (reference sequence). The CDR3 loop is CASSVSEGPRFF.

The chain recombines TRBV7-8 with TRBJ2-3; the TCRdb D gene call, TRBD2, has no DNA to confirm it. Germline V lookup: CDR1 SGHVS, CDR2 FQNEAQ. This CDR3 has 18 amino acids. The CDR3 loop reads CATAWSGSRRGGTDTQYF.

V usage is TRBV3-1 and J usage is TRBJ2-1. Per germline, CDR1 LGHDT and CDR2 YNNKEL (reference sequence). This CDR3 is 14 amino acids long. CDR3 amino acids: CASSHLGSYNEQFF.